Listed below are T cell receptor beta chains from one sample, sequenced in a study of T-cell reconstitution after alpha-beta-depleted transplantation in children. TCRdb re-analysed the PCR reads in MiXCR, keeping a single row per CDR3 protein. The table records 580,000 or so distinct CDR3 sequences, under 25% of them present only once. Material: PBMCs, mostly from graft donor cells, obtained 360 days after TCRalphabeta/CD19-depleted stem cell transplant. The receptors were sampled from a boy under three years old who had a stem cell transplant for acute myeloid leukemia, so the T cells may come from the graft donor. Both conserved end residues are part of each CDR3. Each record gives: J gene, V gene, clone size, D gene, CDR3 DNA, CDR3 protein. The D gene is left open where the match is weak. Part of the rows lack a size; the others show once, few, many or a class for expanded clones.

J: TRBJ1-5; V: TRBV20-1; size: many; D: TRBD1; DNA: TGCAGTGCTAGGGACAGGGTCTTTAGCCGCAGCGATCAGCCCCAGCATTTT; CDR3: CSARDRVFSRSDQPQHF
J: TRBJ2-3; V: TRBV15; size: NA; D: NA; DNA: TGTGCCACCGCCCGGGACCGGCGAGTAGATACGCAGTATTTT; CDR3: CATARDRRVDTQYF
J: TRBJ2-4; V: TRBV5-1; size: many; D: NA; DNA: TGCGCCAGCAGCTGGGGGGATGTTGGAAACATTCAGTACTTC; CDR3: CASSWGDVGNIQYF
J: TRBJ2-5; V: TRBV7-2; size: NA; D: NA; DNA: TGTGCCAGCAGCCAATCGGTGGGGACCCAGTACTTC; CDR3: CASSQSVGTQYF
J: TRBJ2-3; V: TRBV4-3; size: many; D: NA; DNA: TGCGCCAGCAGCCCTAGCACACCCCCCCTGGCAGATACGCAGTATTTT; CDR3: CASSPSTPPLADTQYF
J: TRBJ2-5; V: TRBV7-9; size: many; D: NA; DNA: TGTGCCAGCAGCTTAGAGGGGACACAGGTCTTC; CDR3: CASSLEGTQVF
J: TRBJ1-2; V: TRBV27; size: many; D: NA; DNA: TGTGCCAGCAGTCGGGGGTCCTGGTATGGCTACACCTTC; CDR3: CASSRGSWYGYTF
J: TRBJ2-7; V: TRBV12-3/TRBV12-4; size: many; D: NA; DNA: TGTGCCAGCGGCTTCTCCTACGAGCAGTACTTC; CDR3: CASGFSYEQYF
J: TRBJ2-1; V: TRBV4-3; size: NA; D: NA; DNA: TGCGCCAGCAGCCAAGATCCCCGGGGGCCCTACAATGAGCAGTTCTTC; CDR3: CASSQDPRGPYNEQFF
J: TRBJ2-1; V: TRBV20-1; size: NA; D: TRBD2; DNA: TGCAGTGCTCCCAGCGGGAGCTCCTACAATGAGCAGTTCTTC; CDR3: CSAPSGSSYNEQFF
J: TRBJ2-3; V: TRBV20-1; size: NA; D: NA; DNA: TGCAGTGCTAGATACCACAGGATCACAGATACGCAGTATTTT; CDR3: CSARYHRITDTQYF
J: TRBJ2-1; V: TRBV20-1; size: NA; D: TRBD1; DNA: TGCAGTGCTCCCGACAGGGGGCGGAGGGAGCAGTTCTTC; CDR3: CSAPDRGRREQFF
J: TRBJ1-5; V: TRBV7-6; size: NA; D: TRBD1; DNA: TGTGCCAGCAGCCTCGGACAGGGCCCCCATGATCAGCCCCAGCATTTT; CDR3: CASSLGQGPHDQPQHF
J: TRBJ2-2; V: TRBV29-1; size: many; D: NA; DNA: TGCAGCGTCATGAGACCGACGGGGGAGCTGTTTTTT; CDR3: CSVMRPTGELFF
J: TRBJ1-2; V: TRBV12-3/TRBV12-4; size: few; D: NA; DNA: TGTGCCACCGGCCCGTTTCGGTATGGCTACACCTTC; CDR3: CATGPFRYGYTF
J: TRBJ2-5; V: TRBV20-1; size: NA; D: TRBD2; DNA: TGCAGTGCTACTAGCGGGGGGGAGGTTCAAGAGACCCAGTACTTC; CDR3: CSATSGGEVQETQYF
J: TRBJ1-6; V: TRBV12-3/TRBV12-4; size: NA; D: NA; DNA: TGTGCCAGCAGTCCACGGGGTGAGGGATATAATTCACCCCTCCACTTT; CDR3: CASSPRGEGYNSPLHF
J: TRBJ1-2; V: TRBV11-2; size: few; D: NA; DNA: TGTGCCAGCAGCTCACTTGGGGGTTCTAACTATGGCTACACCTTC; CDR3: CASSSLGGSNYGYTF
J: TRBJ2-3; V: TRBV7-2; size: many; D: NA; DNA: TGTGCCAGCAGCTCCCAACGGGGGCCGGATACGCAGTATTTT; CDR3: CASSSQRGPDTQYF
J: TRBJ2-5; V: TRBV30; size: NA; D: TRBD2; DNA: TGTGCCTTCCGGACTAGCGGGAGAGGGACCCAGTACTTC; CDR3: CAFRTSGRGTQYF
J: TRBJ2-5; V: TRBV4-3; size: NA; D: NA; DNA: TGCGCCAGCAGCCGATCCACCGGGCCTAGGTCTTCAGAGACCCAGTACTTC; CDR3: CASSRSTGPRSSETQYF
J: TRBJ2-3; V: TRBV20-1; size: many; D: NA; DNA: TGCAGTGCTAGGGACGGGGGGCCTAGCACAGATACGCAGTATTTT; CDR3: CSARDGGPSTDTQYF
J: TRBJ2-1; V: TRBV27; size: few; D: NA; DNA: TGTGCCAGCAGTTTATGGGGTGATAACAATGAGCAGTTCTTC; CDR3: CASSLWGDNNEQFF
J: TRBJ2-7; V: TRBV7-2; size: many; D: NA; DNA: TGTGCCAGCAGCTTAGCGGAGGGTATAGGACAAGACGAGCAGTACTTC; CDR3: CASSLAEGIGQDEQYF
J: TRBJ2-1; V: TRBV20-1; size: NA; D: TRBD1; DNA: TGCAGTGCTTCCCCTTACTTCGACAGGGCCTCCTACAATGAGCAGTTCTTC; CDR3: CSASPYFDRASYNEQFF
J: TRBJ1-6; V: TRBV7-6; size: NA; D: NA; DNA: TGTGCCAGCAGCCCTTGGGGGGAGGATAATTCACCCCTCCACTTT; CDR3: CASSPWGEDNSPLHF
J: TRBJ2-7; V: TRBV15; size: NA; D: NA; DNA: TGTGCCACCAGCATACAGATTTCCTACGAGCAGTACTTC; CDR3: CATSIQISYEQYF
J: TRBJ2-7; V: TRBV20-1; size: few; D: NA; DNA: TGCAGTGCTAGAGTCGAGGGGTTAGCCGAGCAGTACTTC; CDR3: CSARVEGLAEQYF
J: TRBJ2-3; V: TRBV6-5; size: NA; D: TRBD2; DNA: TGTGCCAGCAGTTCGCAGCTTAGCGGGGGAGGTACGCAGTATTTT; CDR3: CASSSQLSGGGTQYF
J: TRBJ2-5; V: TRBV7-9; size: NA; D: NA; DNA: TGTGCCAGCAGCCCCGATGGGTACCAAGAGACCCAGTACTTC; CDR3: CASSPDGYQETQYF
J: TRBJ2-5; V: TRBV24-1; size: few; D: NA; DNA: TGTGCCACCAGTGTACTCGGGGCTGGGCAAGAGACCCAGTACTTC; CDR3: CATSVLGAGQETQYF
J: TRBJ2-2; V: TRBV12-3/TRBV12-4; size: few; D: TRBD1; DNA: TGTGCCAGCAGCTACCACCGACAGGGGCTAACCGGGGAGCTGTTTTTT; CDR3: CASSYHRQGLTGELFF
J: TRBJ1-2; V: TRBV20-1; size: NA; D: TRBD1; DNA: TGCAGTGCTAGAACTAATCCGGGACAGAACACCTATGGCTACACCTTC; CDR3: CSARTNPGQNTYGYTF
J: TRBJ1-1; V: TRBV20-1; size: NA; D: NA; DNA: TGCAGTGCTATCGGGGTAAGGGCTTTCTTT; CDR3: CSAIGVRAFF
J: TRBJ2-3; V: TRBV20-1; size: NA; D: NA; DNA: TGCAGGGGAGGAGATACGCAGTATTTT; CDR3: CRGGDTQYF
J: TRBJ2-5; V: TRBV10-3; size: NA; D: NA; DNA: TGTGCCATCAGTGAAGAGGAGACCCAGTACTTC; CDR3: CAISEEETQYF
J: TRBJ2-5; V: TRBV6-1; size: few; D: TRBD2; DNA: TGTGCCAGCAGTGGTTATATAGCGGGGGATCAAGAGACCCAGTACTTC; CDR3: CASSGYIAGDQETQYF
J: TRBJ1-1; V: TRBV29-1; size: few; D: NA; DNA: TGCAGCGTACAACTGAACACTGAAGCTTTCTTT; CDR3: CSVQLNTEAFF
J: TRBJ2-1; V: TRBV19; size: NA; D: NA; DNA: TGTGCCAGTAGTATAAGTGGGACTCCCAGCTCCTACAATGAGCAGTTCTTC; CDR3: CASSISGTPSSYNEQFF
J: TRBJ2-7; V: TRBV25-1; size: NA; D: NA; DNA: TGTGCCAGCAGTGAATTTAGGTCAGGATTCTCCTACGAGCAGTACTTC; CDR3: CASSEFRSGFSYEQYF
J: TRBJ2-1; V: TRBV30; size: many; D: NA; DNA: TGTGCCTGGAGTGTAGAGACGGGGGCGGGTGAGCAGTTCTTC; CDR3: CAWSVETGAGEQFF